These 14 T cell receptor beta chains were sequenced from one sample in a study of T cells after yellow fever vaccination. TCRdb called the 5' RACE reads again in MiXCR, with one record for every CDR3 protein. The sample includes 300,000 to 400,000 distinct CDR3 sequences, 7.5% to 9% of them seen just once. Material: PBMCs, obtained on the day of the first yellow fever vaccination. These receptor sequences come from a man younger than 35 who received the YFV17D yellow fever vaccine.

This chain links TRBV6-5 with TRBJ1-6; 8 bases agree with TRBD1. The length of the CDR3 is 16 residues. CDR1 MNHEY and CDR2 SVGAGI come from the germline V gene. The junction had 8 bases not matched to a gene; V was cut back by 4 bases and J by 6 bases. CDR3 sequence: CASSFRGQGGNSPLHF. The CDR3 nucleotides read TGTGCCAGCAGTTTCCGCGGACAGGGCGGTAATTCACCCCTCCACTTT.

This chain uses TRBV5-1 with TRBJ2-7; the match to TRBD2 covers 7 bases. The CDR3 spans 15 residues. J lost 1 base, V lost 5 bases, and 9 bases had no gene match. Germline CDR1 reads SGHRS; CDR2 reads YFSETQ. CDR3 sequence (DNA): TGCGCCAGCAGTCATTCCAGGGAGGGGTCCTACGAGCAGTACTTC. Translation gives CASSHSREGSYEQYF.

This clonotype has only a few counts. This rearrangement joins TRBV5-6 to TRBJ1-3; no clear D. V was shortened by 2 bases and J by 0 bases, with 12 bases between the two germline ends. The CDR3 runs 16 residues. The germline V gene has CDR1 SGHDT and CDR2 YYEEEE. CDR3 nucleotides: TGTGCCAGCAGCTTCTATCGGCCAAACTCTGGAAACACCATATATTTT. Its translation is CASSFYRPNSGNTIYF.

The CDR3 spells CASSGPGEDYGYTF. CDR3 DNA: TGTGCCAGCAGTGGGCCTGGAGAGGACTATGGCTACACCTTC. The chain is built from TRBV2 and TRBJ1-2; D unclear. V was shortened by 4 bases and J by 3 bases, with 12 bases between the two germline ends. The germline V gene has CDR1 SNHLY and CDR2 FYNNEI. The CDR3 has 14 amino acids.

This clonotype was recorded at least ten times. J is TRBJ2-2 and V is TRBV5-5, with 14 bases aligning to TRBD2. The CDR3 contains 17 residues. V was pared by 4 bases and J by 6 bases, with 8 bases of the junction left unmatched. CDR1 and CDR2 from the germline V gene are SGHKS and YYEKEE (reference sequence). In nucleotides, the CDR3 is TGTGCCAGCAGCCTCGGACTAGCGGGGGGCTTAGCCGGGGAGCTGTTTTTT. Its protein is CASSLGLAGGLAGELFF.

This clonotype was detected many times. This sequence joins TRBV3-1 and TRBJ2-3; D unresolved. V was trimmed by 6 bases and J by 1 base, leaving 11 bases between them. Germline V gene sequence: CDR1 LGHDT, CDR2 YNNKEL (reference sequence). The CDR3 contains 14 residues. For the CDR3, the DNA is TGTGCCAGCAGTCAATCTATAGGCACAGATACGCAGTATTTT. It yields the protein CASSQSIGTDTQYF.

The genes are TRBV3-1 and TRBJ2-7, with a tentative D call TRBD2 (5 bases). Germline values: CDR1 LGHDT, CDR2 YNNKEL (reference sequence). V was pared by 9 bases and J by 2 bases, with 17 bases between. CDR3 length: 14 residues. The DNA for the CDR3 is TGTGCCAGTGCCCCCGGGATCCCGACCTACGAGCAGTACTTC. Amino acid sequence: CASAPGIPTYEQYF.

The chain carries TRBV7-2 and TRBJ2-5; 11 bases line up with TRBD2. The CDR3 spans 18 residues. Germline V gene lookup returns CDR1 SGHTA and CDR2 FQGNSA. The trim removed 5 bases at V and 1 base at J, leaving 12 bases unmatched. CDR3 in DNA: TGTGCCAGCAGCCCCATGGGGATTAGCGGGGGGGGCCAAGAGACCCAGTACTTC. Translated: CASSPMGISGGGQETQYF.

The table lists this clonotype with a few counts. The rearrangement links TRBV7-2 to TRBJ2-7, with D possibly TRBD2 on 6 matching bases. V was clipped by 1 base and J by 2 bases, with 9 bases between them. In germline, CDR1 is SGHTA, CDR2 FQGNSA. The CDR3 sequence is 14 residues long. The DNA of the CDR3 is TGTGCCAGCAGCTTAGTTGCGGGGACCTACGAGCAGTACTTC. Protein sequence: CASSLVAGTYEQYF.

This clonotype was counted at least ten times. This chain links TRBV7-2 with TRBJ2-1; no definite D call. V lost 7 bases and J 8 bases, leaving 18 bases between the germline ends. In germline, CDR1 is SGHTA, CDR2 FQGNSA. This CDR3 has 14 amino acids. The CDR3 here is CASKPAAERDEQFF. In DNA form, the CDR3 reads TGTGCCAGCAAGCCCGCTGCCGAAAGGGATGAGCAGTTCTTC.

This chain uses TRBV4-1 with TRBJ1-2, with D possibly being TRBD1 (6 bases). The germline V and J ends were trimmed by 0 bases and 8 bases, with 19 bases remaining between them. From germline, CDR1 is MGHRA and CDR2 YSYEKL. The CDR3 runs 16 residues. This CDR3 reads CASSQDAGAEKRGYTF. The CDR3 DNA reads TGCGCCAGCAGCCAAGATGCGGGGGCCGAGAAGCGGGGCTACACCTTC.

This clonotype has only one observation. The V call is TRBV5-6, the J call TRBJ2-2; 12 nucleotides align to TRBD1. Trimming removed 7 bases from V and 5 bases from J; junction bases left unmatched: 15. Germline-derived CDR1 and CDR2 are SGHDT and YYEEEE. There are 18 residues in the CDR3. The CDR3 DNA reads TGTGCCAGCGAGACCTGGGACAGGGGGCAGTTGAGTACCGGGGAGCTGTTTTTT. Translation: CASETWDRGQLSTGELFF.

The chain joins TRBV20-1 to TRBJ2-4; D unresolved. CDR3 size: 15 residues. The V and J ends lost 0 bases and 0 bases respectively, with 9 bases between them. CDR1 and CDR2 (germline): DFQATT, SNEGSKA (reference sequence). CDR3 loop: CSARDRAVAKNIQYF. In DNA, the CDR3 is TGCAGTGCTAGAGATAGGGCTGTAGCCAAAAACATTCAGTACTTC.

This clonotype was detected ten times or more. The CDR3 protein is CASALTLWTAPSPYNEQFF. DNA of the CDR3: TGTGCCAGCGCCTTAACTTTATGGACAGCCCCTTCCCCCTACAATGAGCAGTTCTTC. The genes are TRBV2 and TRBJ2-1; D possibly corresponds to TRBD1 (6 bases). The ends were cut back, 8 bases at V and 2 bases at J, with 28 bases in the middle. Germline V lookup: CDR1 SNHLY, CDR2 FYNNEI. The CDR3 covers 19 residues.